This T cell receptor beta chain was captured by sequencing in a study of early T cells in non-severe SARS-CoV-2 infection. Study information: Sequencing of bulk RNA from unsorted whole blood was done, without chain pairing.

This clonotype has more than one count but fewer than ten. MiXCR, run by TCRdb on the 5' RACE reads, gives a single entry per CDR3 protein. The repertoire has roughly 120,000 distinct CDR3 sequences, under 15% of them found once; the top ten carry 21%. This CDR3 is built from 17 residues. Trimming removed 0 bases from V and 2 bases from J, with 19 bases in between. The germline V gene encodes CDR1 DFQATT and CDR2 SNEGSKA (reference sequence). The J gene is TRBJ2-5, the V gene TRBV20-1; D is unclear. Material for sequencing was whole blood. The clonotype originates from an adult who was a healthcare worker with PCR-confirmed SARS-CoV-2 infection or an uninfected control (not recorded which). DNA of the CDR3: TGCAGTGCTAGAGACTCTCCAACTCGACGGTTTCAAGAGACCCAGTACTTC. Protein: CSARDSPTRRFQETQYF.